This TCR beta chain appears in the sequencing data of a study of blood T cell repertoires in COVID-19. Data came from immunoSEQ multiplex PCR; TCRdb stores just in-frame clones and leaves some out. Of 250,000 or so clones listed, approximately 89% are singletons. The V gene lost 2 bases and the J gene lost 6 bases, with 8 bases spanning the gap. Germline CDR1 reads SEHNR; CDR2 reads FQNEAQ (reference sequence). This CDR3 has 13 residues. V gene TRBV7-9 combines with J gene TRBJ2-1; the D is unclear. The clonotype originates from a woman in her forties who had been exposed to COVID-19. Sample: PBMCs or T cells enriched from blood (not recorded which). The CDR3 region is CASSLTVANEQFF. CDR3 DNA sequence: TGTGCCAGCAGCTTAACGGTTGCCAATGAGCAGTTCTTC.